The T cell receptor beta chain described here comes from a study of T-cell reconstitution after alpha-beta-depleted transplantation in children. Study results and caveats: Fresh T-cell production supplied most of the T-cell counts and diversity seen one year after transplant. For some patients, TCRbeta diversity was high at day 60 because of recipient T cells and thymic progenitors that survived. About two months after transplant, alpha-beta T cells reportedly came from several hundred expanded graft clones.

This clonotype showed up many times. Its antigen is not known. Library preparation (for TCRbeta) was performed with unique molecular identifiers. TCRdb independently ran MiXCR on the PCR reads; one entry per CDR3 protein. Among fewer than 700,000 distinct CDR3 sequences listed, 23% were seen once. V lost 0 bases, J lost 10 bases, and 9 bases lay in between. The germline V gene encodes CDR1 LGHNA and CDR2 YSLEER. This CDR3 has 13 residues. The receptor comes from a boy younger than two who had a stem cell transplant for acute myeloid leukemia, so the T cells may come from the graft donor. The sample in question was PBMCs, mostly from graft donor cells, obtained 360 days after TCRalphabeta/CD19-depleted stem cell transplant. This rearrangement joins TRBV4-3 to TRBJ1-4, with D possibly TRBD1 on 5 matching bases. The CDR3 bases are TGCGCCAGCAGCCAAGAGGGGGAAGGAAAACTGTTTTTT. Translating gives CASSQEGEGKLFF.